This TCR beta chain emerged from a study of T cell responses to AZD1222 COVID-19 vaccine (dated by TCRdb to the early 2020s). In terms of the full investigation: A total of 233 trial participants underwent TCR sequencing, of whom roughly 210 had received two doses of AZD1222 and about 25 had received two doses of the MenACWY control vaccine. Trial participants were enrolled by age into subgroups of 18-55, 56-69 and 70-plus years, and 148, 28 and 57 TCR-sequenced participants, respectively, were included in these subgroups. Overall study results and their limits: Nearly half of unique spike-specific TCRs reportedly recognized epitopes outside regions mutated in the B.1.351 and B.1.1.7 variants. Spike-specific TCR breadth and depth rose significantly after two AZD1222 doses compared with day 0 and with MenACWY recipients. Because no samples from the day 14 peak response were available, repertoires could be characterized only after the peak T cell response. In the small 56-69-year group, the increase in depth fell short of significance, most likely because of low power. Participants were mostly white British and included more females than males, and it was suggested by the authors that clonal diversity may have been underestimated. The whole spike protein was spanned by vaccine-associated CD4 TCRs, and dominant responses were seen in regions 160-218 and 743-854. Conclusions about previously exposed vaccinees are limited because only a handful of AZD1222 recipients were SARS-CoV-2 seropositive at baseline.

In the paper's terms, the time point label means: about 28 days (+/-7) after the second vaccine dose. AZD1222 recipients given second doses at about 4 weeks or at about 12 weeks were pooled, since spike-specific TCR depth and breadth were not found to differ between the two schedules. Vaccinee samples came from UK trials COV001 and COV002, including a single-blind randomized controlled phase 2/3 trial of AZD1222 (ChAdOx1 nCoV-19) in healthy adults. Trial participant PBMC samples were collected at day 0 and day 28 after the second dose for TCRbeta chain sequencing. The CDR3 regions of human TCRbeta chains were subjected to immunosequencing. The study's processing was this. Repertoire TCRs were checked for matches against a reference library of SARS-CoV-2-specific TCRs that had been generated using the MIRA antigen-specificity platform. Breadth was defined as the fraction of unique TCRs that were SARS-CoV-2-associated, and depth was defined as the fraction of total T cells that were SARS-CoV-2-associated. Using the MIRA data, every spike-specific TCR was mapped to the spike region that the TCR reacted to and assigned to either a CD4 or a CD8 class. Log10-transformed breadth and depth values were compared by one-way ANOVA with Sidak's multiple comparisons tests. Not all clones reach the TCRdb copy of this immuneACCESS table, which keeps in-frame sequences only. Checked studies attribute under half of the gap to unresolved V genes and leave the rest unexplained. V, J and clone size are those of that table, while D and trimming were read from the DNA. The sample table lists some 120,000 clones, 75% to 90% of them with a count of one. Together, the top ten hold 3.5% to 4.5% of the sample.

With regard to this clone: Its antigen is not yet known. Base qualities are missing; no much larger clone stands one base away.

The germline V gene gives CDR1 as SGHTS and CDR2 as YDEGEE. The CDR3 holds 15 amino acids from the cysteine to the phenylalanine. The retained sequence is limited to the CDR3, 45 bases, with the frame set at the first base. Relative to germline, V is 0 bases shorter and J is 7 bases shorter, with 14 bases between their ends. This clonotype was sampled from an adult who received the AZD1222 COVID-19 vaccine. Sequencing used peripheral blood, obtained 28 days after the second AZD1222 dose. Rearrangement joined TRBV5-8 to TRBJ1-5; possibly the D gene is TRBD1, per 6 matching bases. This receptor carries the CDR3 CASSLGTGRQQPQHF. The DNA sequence follows: TGTGCCAGCAGCTTGGGTACAGGGAGACAACAGCCCCAGCATTTT.